Sequencing of this TCR beta chain was carried out in a study of T cells in Graves' hyperthyroidism and ophthalmopathy. Study background: Peripheral blood was taken when the disease was first diagnosed, before any treatment began. Study findings and constraints: The blood repertoire included most of the expanded thyroid clonotypes above 0.001. Using 13 V-J features, a model discriminated ophthalmopathy from stable hyperthyroidism.

In regard to this clonotype: Its matching antigen is unknown.

Amplification targeted TCR beta CDR3 regions from RNA transcripts. First-round RT-PCR with HTBI primers amplified the TCR CDR3 region. TCRdb recomputed calls from the multiplex PCR reads with MiXCR, one row per CDR3 protein. The profile covers 340,000 or so distinct CDR3 sequences, with around 20% appearing a single time and under 55% taken by the ten largest. The CDR3 is 15 amino acids. Germline CDR1 reads LNHDA; CDR2 reads SQIVND (reference sequence). The V gene end was trimmed by 7 bases and the J gene end by 5 bases; junction bases not matched to a gene: 13. The source of this sequence is a woman between 50 and 59 years old with Graves' hyperthyroidism. This rearrangement joins TRBV19 to TRBJ2-5; 7 bases fit TRBD2. The sample consisted of blood. The DNA of the CDR3 is TGTGCCAGTAACGTCGGGGGAGGGACGGGTGAGACCCAGTACTTC. It is translated as CASNVGGGTGETQYF.